This T cell receptor beta chain was recovered during a study of CD8 T cells in ankylosing spondylitis (dated by TCRdb to 2017 to 2019). Turning to the overall study: The study profiled T cell receptor beta repertoires in healthy donors and ankylosing spondylitis patients to find disease-linked TCR variants. Peripheral blood was sampled, and synovial fluid was additionally collected from ankylosing spondylitis patients. The full study cohort was made up of approximately 24 ankylosing spondylitis patients and 108 healthy donors.

In its sample, this clonotype was seen many times. Its cognate antigen has yet to be identified. The record has no base qualities; no much larger clone is one base away. TCRdb lists the instrument as Illumina HiSeq 2500. Quantitative 5'-RACE with molecular barcodes was the method used to prepare the TCR beta libraries. The study's processing was this. A new computational method based on a probabilistic model of VDJ rearrangement was used to identify disease-linked TCR variants. The public reads were run again by TCRdb, first through fastp at Q25 and then through MiXCR, and only productive beta chains were kept. Every distinct CDR3 protein forms one entry, paired with its most common genes and DNA. TCRdb, not the authors, supplied the V and J calls. The sample data list about 210,000 distinct CDR3 sequences, and approximately 7.4% of these were observed just once. The ten largest clones capture over 12% of the sample.

Inclusive of the bounding cysteine and phenylalanine, the CDR3 is 16 residues long. Only the CDR3 portion is preserved as DNA: 48 bases, with reading frame beginning at the first base. Trimmed from V: 4 bases; trimmed from J: 4 bases; junction bases lacking a gene match: 12. From the germline V gene, CDR1 is LGHNA and CDR2 is YNFKEQ. Summary of the overall study and its limitations: Some motif variants were previously reported in synovial fluid and blood of reactive arthritis patients, suggesting common disease-initiation mechanisms. According to the report, matched synovial fluid samples from ankylosing spondylitis patients were significantly enriched for the disease-linked clones. Blood from ankylosing spondylitis patients appeared to be characterized by a TCR beta motif composed of about eight highly homologous amino acid variants. The disease-linked clones showed a CD8+ phenotype and occurred at relatively low frequencies in peripheral blood.

The clonotype originates from a male donor with ankylosing spondylitis. Material: blood, either unsorted or a sorted T cell fraction (not recorded which). Rearrangement joined TRBV4-2 to TRBJ2-7; TRBD1 aligns with 8 central bases. The encoded CDR3 is CASSLSYGDRWYEQYF. The DNA reads TGTGCCAGCAGCCTCAGCTACGGGGACAGGTGGTACGAGCAGTACTTC.